The rows below give T cell receptor beta chains drawn from one sample of a study of blood T cell repertoires in COVID-19. The table came from immunoSEQ multiplex PCR; TCRdb's copy has only in-frame clones and leaves some out. Of under 500,000 clones in the sample, more than 85% are singletons; the top ten hold 4% to 4.5%. Source material: peripheral blood. The receptors stem from a woman in her 30s with acute or convalescent COVID-19. Both conserved end residues are part of each CDR3. The order of the fields is V gene, J gene, clone size, D gene, CDR3 DNA, CDR3 protein. A D gene is named only where the DNA matches it firmly. The size field is filled for only some rows; it gives once, few, many or a size class.

TRBV28	TRBJ2-5	NA	TRBD2	TGTGCCAGCAGCCCGACTAGCGGGGGGGAAGAGACCCAGTACTTC	CASSPTSGGEETQYF
TRBV29-1	TRBJ2-7	NA	TRBD1	TGCAGCGTTGAAGTGGGAACAGGGGGGTACGAGCAGTACTTC	CSVEVGTGGYEQYF
TRBV29-1	TRBJ1-2	NA	TRBD1	TGCAGCGTTGAACAGGGGGCATTCTGGGGCTACACCTTC	CSVEQGAFWGYTF
TRBV7-9	TRBJ2-7	NA	TRBD1	TGTGCCAGCAGCTTCCGGGACAGGGGCTACGAGCAGTACTTC	CASSFRDRGYEQYF
TRBV5-6	TRBJ1-6	NA	TRBD1	TGTGCCAGCAGCTTGTGGGACAGGGTGTATTCACCCCTCCACTTT	CASSLWDRVYSPLHF
TRBV30	TRBJ2-7	NA	TRBD2	TGTGCCTGGTCTACCCTCGGGGGGGCCTACGAGCAGTACTTC	CAWSTLGGAYEQYF
TRBV12-5	TRBJ2-3	once	TRBD2	TGTGCTAGTGGCAATCTAGCGGGGGGGCTCGGTACGCAGTATTTT	CASGNLAGGLGTQYF
TRBV25-1	TRBJ2-7	NA	NA	TGTGCCAGCAGTGAATCGGGCCCGGAGGGTTTCTACGAGCAGTACTTC	CASSESGPEGFYEQYF
TRBV19	TRBJ1-2	NA	TRBD1	TGTGCCAGTAGTATAGGAGGACAGGGGTCAATCTATGGCTACACCTTC	CASSIGGQGSIYGYTF
TRBV9	TRBJ1-2	NA	TRBD1	TGTGCCAGCAGCGTAGACAGGGGTGACTATGGCTACACCTTC	CASSVDRGDYGYTF
TRBV10-2	TRBJ1-6	NA	NA	TGCGCCAGCAGACAGGGTTCGGGGGGTTATTCACCCCTCCACTTT	CASRQGSGGYSPLHF
TRBV4-1	TRBJ1-4	NA	NA	TGCGCCAGCAGCCACCAAGCGGAAAGGGTAAATGAAAAACTGTTTTTT	CASSHQAERVNEKLFF
TRBV6-6	TRBJ2-3	NA	NA	TGTGCCAGCAGTCTCCTACAGGCAGATACGCAGTATTTT	CASSLLQADTQYF
TRBV4-1	TRBJ2-1	NA	NA	TGCGCCAGCAGCCAAGATCGGGATGGATACAATGAGCAGTTCTTC	CASSQDRDGYNEQFF
TRBV4-1	TRBJ1-1	NA	NA	TGCGCCAGCAGCCAAGAGTTTCGGGGAACAGCTGAAGCTTTCTTT	CASSQEFRGTAEAFF
TRBV7-2	TRBJ1-1	few	NA	TGTGCCAGCAGCAAACATAGGGGCCCAAACACTGAAGCTTTCTTT	CASSKHRGPNTEAFF
TRBV3-1/TRBV3-2	TRBJ2-7	once	NA	TGTGCCAGCAGCCAAGTTTCTGTGGCGGGGGCTAGGGAGCAGTACTTC	CASSQVSVAGAREQYF
TRBV3-1/TRBV3-2	TRBJ2-5	NA	TRBD2	TGTGCCAGCAGCCAAGATGGGAGCGGGGGGGCCCGGGAGACCCAGTACTTC	CASSQDGSGGARETQYF
TRBV7-9	TRBJ1-2	NA	NA	TGTGCCAGCAGCTCTCCTTATGTGGAGGGTAATGGCTACACCTTC	CASSSPYVEGNGYTF
TRBV11-2	TRBJ2-7	NA	NA	TGTGCCAGCAGCTTAGGGACAGACTACGAGCAGTACTTC	CASSLGTDYEQYF
TRBV3-1/TRBV3-2	TRBJ1-5	NA	TRBD1	TGTGCCAGCAGCCAAGGACAGGGCGGGAATCAGCCCCAGCATTTT	CASSQGQGGNQPQHF
TRBV2	TRBJ1-2	NA	TRBD1	TGTGCCAGCAGTGAAGAGAGGACAGGGGATGGCTACACCTTC	CASSEERTGDGYTF
TRBV19	TRBJ1-1	NA	NA	TGTGCCAGTACTGGGGGGGGCAGCGTGATGAACACTGAAGCTTTCTTT	CASTGGGSVMNTEAFF
TRBV6-5	TRBJ2-7	NA	NA	TGTGCCAGCAGTACACAGGTAAATCCCTACGAGCAGTACTTC	CASSTQVNPYEQYF
TRBV10-1	TRBJ2-2	NA	TRBD2	TGCGCCAGCAGTGCGGGGGGACCCACCGGGGAGCTGTTTTTT	CASSAGGPTGELFF
TRBV5-4	TRBJ1-1	NA	NA	TGTGCCAGCAGCCCGCCCGGGAGGGGTAGTAGAGCTTTCTTT	CASSPPGRGSRAFF
TRBV24-1	TRBJ2-3	NA	NA	TGTGCCACCAGTGGCGGACTCAGCCCCACAGATACGCAGTATTTT	CATSGGLSPTDTQYF
TRBV5-6	TRBJ2-1	NA	NA	TGTGCCAGCAGCTTGGGGGGACTTCCCAATGAGCAGTTCTTC	CASSLGGLPNEQFF